This TCR beta chain was identified in a study of cytomegalovirus exposure and HLA in healthy donors. About the research overall: Unique TCR beta sequences numbering about 100 million came from around 180 million T cells in an earlier analysis.

Points on this clone: What it binds is not known.

This PCR relied on a set of 60 Vbeta primers and 13 Jbeta primers. The assay was immunoSEQ multiplex PCR, and TCRdb's table has in-frame clones only and misses some. Found here are 250,000 or so clones, 80% to 95% of them singletons; the top ten hold about 1.7%. The study, taken as a whole, reports: Immune exposure information available was restricted to CMV serostatus. Within an earlier analysis, most TCR beta V segments proved productive either about 90% or about 30% of the time. Associated with cytomegalovirus, according to the listing, were 164 TCR beta chains.

The CDR3 consists of 14 residues. CDR1 and CDR2 (germline): WSHSY, SAAADI. The junction had 7 bases not matched to a gene; V was cut back by 6 bases and J by 5 bases. The sequence was collected from a girl aged 2 to 10 in good health and CMV-seronegative. What was sequenced was PBMCs. The chain carries TRBV10-2 and TRBJ1-1, with 9 nucleotides matching TRBD1. Written as DNA, the CDR3 is TGCGCCAGCAGCCTAGGACAGGGGTTGACTGAAGCTTTCTTT. Amino acids: CASSLGQGLTEAFF.